What follows are 20 T cell receptor beta chains derived from one specimen sequenced in a study of shared clonotypes between healthy human individuals. Generated by immunoSEQ multiplex PCR, the TCRdb table keeps only in-frame clones and is missing some. The sample has over 850,000 clones; approximately 80% are singletons. The sample taken for sequencing was memory CD4+ T cells from PBMCs. Regarding subset: CD45RA-negative fraction. Source of these receptors: a man younger than 35 in good health. Some clones in this sample may be carry-over from other donors' samples.

The chain is built from TRBV5-1 and TRBJ1-1; no firm D call. The length of the CDR3 is 13 residues. V lost 5 bases, J lost 11 bases, and 19 bases lay in between. Germline CDR1 reads SGHRS; CDR2 reads YFSETQ. CDR3 sequence (DNA): TGCGCCAGCAGTTCCAACGGACCTGCTGGGGCTTTCTTT. The encoded protein is CASSSNGPAGAFF.

CDR3 nucleotide sequence: TGTGCCAGCAGTTCCCTCATAGCGGGGGCCGGGGAGCTGTTTTTT. Its translation is CASSSLIAGAGELFF. V is TRBV6-1 and J is TRBJ2-2, with 9 bases identical to TRBD2. V trimming: 5 bases; J trimming: 6 bases; junction bases outside the gene matches: 7. CDR1 MNHNS and CDR2 SASEGT come from the germline V gene. The CDR3 has 15 residues.

This clone has a count of ten or more. The chain has TRBV5-5 and TRBJ1-2; possibly TRBD1 for D (5 bases). CDR3 length: 16 amino acids. Trimming shortened V by 0 bases and J by 4 bases, and 16 bases separated the two germline ends. Germline V gives CDR1 SGHKS, CDR2 YYEKEE (reference sequence). CDR3 bases: TGTGCCAGCAGCTTGGGGGGGACCACCCCGAGCTATGGCTACACCTTC. This translates into CASSLGGTTPSYGYTF.

J is TRBJ2-4 and V is TRBV7-8, with 10 bases aligning to TRBD1. The CDR3 loop spans 13 amino acids. Germline V gives CDR1 SGHVS, CDR2 FQNEAQ. The junction had 3 bases not matched to a gene; V was cut back by 6 bases and J by 7 bases. The CDR3, as DNA: TGTGCCAGCAGGGACAGGGGGGAGAACATTCAGTACTTC. This gives the protein CASRDRGENIQYF.

There are a few counts of this clone. The chain carries TRBV6-6 and TRBJ2-7; tentative D call: TRBD1 (7 bases). This CDR3 region has 15 residues. V lost 6 bases to trimming and J lost 0 bases, with 15 bases between them. Germline V gene lookup returns CDR1 MNHNY and CDR2 SVGAGI (reference sequence). CDR3 in DNA: TGTGCCAGCAGCCCCGGGGGACAGTTCTCCTACGAGCAGTACTTC. Translating it yields CASSPGGQFSYEQYF.

The genes are TRBV7-2 and TRBJ1-3; no definite D call. Germline values: CDR1 SGHTA, CDR2 FQGNSA. With 2 bases removed from V and 0 bases from J, the gap between germline ends came to 8 bases. The CDR3 loop spans 15 amino acids. The CDR3 DNA is TGTGCCAGCAGCTTACAGCGAGGCTCTGGAAACACCATATATTTT. Translating it yields CASSLQRGSGNTIYF.

This rearrangement joins TRBV29-1 to TRBJ2-7; TRBD1 matches at 7 bases. Germline V gene lookup returns CDR1 SQVTM and CDR2 ANQGSEA. This CDR3 spans 12 amino acids. Trimming removed 5 bases from V and 4 bases from J; junction bases left unmatched: 5. CDR3 residues: CSVQGTEYEQYF. The CDR3 region has the DNA TGCAGCGTTCAAGGGACAGAATACGAGCAGTACTTC.

The chain uses TRBV7-3 and TRBJ2-1; possibly TRBD2 for D (5 bases). Germline V gene data show CDR1 as SGHTA and CDR2 as FQGTGA. The CDR3 is 14 residues long. With 5 bases removed from V and 6 bases from J, the gap between germline ends came to 14 bases. CDR3 nucleotides: TGTGCCAGCAGCCTCTCGGGGATGGTCAATGAGCAGTTCTTC. Protein product: CASSLSGMVNEQFF.

This sequence joins TRBV9 and TRBJ2-3; possibly TRBD1 for D (6 bases). Germline V gives CDR1 SGDLS, CDR2 YYNGEE. The CDR3 extends over 17 amino acids. V dropped 7 bases and J dropped 1 base, with 22 bases sitting between them. CDR3: CASAQFWGSGGTDTQYF. CDR3 sequence (DNA): TGTGCCAGCGCGCAGTTTTGGGGGTCAGGGGGCACAGATACGCAGTATTTT. Drawing the rest from reference TRBV9 and TRBJ2-3, the complete variable domain is DSGVTQTPKHLITATGQRVTLRCSPRSGDLSVYWYQQSLDQGLQFLIQYYNGEERAKGNILERFSAQQFPDLHSELNLSSLELGDSALYFCASAQFWGSGGTDTQYFGPGTRLTVL.

The chain employs TRBV7-3 and TRBJ2-3; no clear D. This CDR3 region has 14 residues. The germline V gene encodes CDR1 SGHTA and CDR2 FQGTGA. The V gene lost 2 bases and the J gene lost 0 bases, with 6 bases spanning the gap. The CDR3 DNA reads as TGTGCCAGCAGCTTAGAAGCAAGCACAGATACGCAGTATTTT. Amino acid sequence: CASSLEASTDTQYF.

The rearrangement joins TRBV4-1 to TRBJ1-1, with no clear D. Trimming took off 5 bases at V and 4 bases at J, with 14 bases between the two ends. The CDR3 sequence is 14 residues long. Germline V CDR1 and CDR2: MGHRA, YSYEKL. CDR3 nucleotide sequence: TGCGCCAGCAGCAAGGAAGGTTTTGTCACTGAAGCTTTCTTT. Protein product: CASSKEGFVTEAFF.

The J gene is TRBJ2-1, the V gene TRBV9; 14 bases are a match to TRBD2. Germline loops: CDR1 SGDLS, CDR2 YYNGEE. With V trimmed by 4 bases and J by 8 bases, 5 bases remained unmatched. The CDR3 is 15 amino acids. CDR3 sequence (DNA): TGTGCCAGCAGCCTAGGGACTAGCGGGAGAGATGAGCAGTTCTTC. It is translated as CASSLGTSGRDEQFF. Full variable domain (missing parts from reference TRBV9 and TRBJ2-1): DSGVTQTPKHLITATGQRVTLRCSPRSGDLSVYWYQQSLDQGLQFLIQYYNGEERAKGNILERFSAQQFPDLHSELNLSSLELGDSALYFCASSLGTSGRDEQFFGPGTRLTVL.

V is TRBV5-1 and J is TRBJ2-1; D is uncertain. Germline CDR1 and CDR2: SGHRS and YFSETQ. V dropped 2 bases and J dropped 5 bases, with 11 bases sitting between them. The CDR3 contains 14 residues. Written as DNA, the CDR3 is TGCGCCAGCAGCTTCGGACCGACCAACAATGAGCAGTTCTTC. This sequence encodes CASSFGPTNNEQFF.

The rearrangement links TRBV5-4 to TRBJ1-2, with TRBD1 matching 12 bases. This CDR3 is built from 16 residues. Germline V CDR1 and CDR2: SGHNT, YYREEE (reference sequence). With V trimmed by 3 bases and J by 8 bases, 11 bases remained unmatched. CDR3 amino acids: CASSSYSGTGGLGYTF. The DNA for the CDR3 is TGTGCCAGCAGCTCGTATTCCGGGACAGGGGGCTTGGGCTACACCTTC.

This clone was picked up one time. As DNA, the CDR3 is TGTGCCAGTAGTTCCAGGGTGTCATACAATGAGCAGTTCTTC. Translated: CASSSRVSYNEQFF. This rearrangement joins TRBV19 to TRBJ2-1; D possibly corresponds to TRBD1 (5 bases). The germline gives CDR1 LNHDA, CDR2 SQIVND (reference sequence). Trimming shortened V by 5 bases and J by 4 bases, and 12 bases separated the two germline ends. The CDR3 is made up of 14 amino acids.

As regards this clone: A much larger clone differs by one base, so this may be a read error. Additional DNA sequences in this sample encode the identical CDR3. The chain combines TRBV28 with TRBJ1-1, with D possibly matching TRBD1 (5 bases). CDR1 MDHEN and CDR2 SYDVKM come from the germline V gene. V dropped 4 bases and J dropped 8 bases, with 17 bases sitting between them. The CDR3 is 14 amino acids. CDR3: CASSSLSAGSEAFF. The CDR3, as DNA: TGTGCCAGCAGTTCCCTCTCGGCAGGGTCGGAAGCTTTCTTT.

The chain carries TRBV11-2 and TRBJ2-3; D not certain. The CDR3 loop spans 17 amino acids. Trimming stripped 1 base from V and 5 bases from J, with 19 bases between. Germline V gene sequence: CDR1 SGHAT, CDR2 FQNNGV. This chain's CDR3 is CASSLAPGPQPRDTQYF. DNA for the CDR3: TGTGCCAGCAGCTTAGCCCCCGGGCCCCAGCCGAGAGATACGCAGTATTTT.

Of note for this clone: This sample also contains other DNA sequences that code for the same CDR3. The genes are TRBV7-3 and TRBJ2-3, with D possibly being TRBD1 (6 bases). The germline V gene has CDR1 SGHTA and CDR2 FQGTGA. The CDR3 sequence is 14 residues long. Between the trimmed V and J ends, which lost 4 bases and 2 bases, there was a span of 10 bases. The CDR3 nucleotides are TGTGCCAGCAGCTCCCAGGGGTCCACAGATACGCAGTATTTT. Protein: CASSSQGSTDTQYF.

The chain links TRBV5-4 to TRBJ2-3; weak D call: TRBD2 (7 bases). V shed 4 bases and J shed 4 bases, with 13 bases lying between them. Germline values: CDR1 SGHNT, CDR2 YYREEE (reference sequence). CDR3 length: 14 amino acids. The CDR3 nucleotides read TGTGCCAGCAGCACGGCCGGGGGGCCAGATACGCAGTATTTT. As protein: CASSTAGGPDTQYF.

As regards this clone: A much larger clonotype is one base distant, so this may be a read error. Other DNA sequences of this sample code for an identical CDR3. This sequence joins TRBV6-1 and TRBJ1-5; D remains ambiguous. The CDR3 covers 14 residues. V was shortened by 0 bases and J by 0 bases, with 3 bases between the two germline ends. The germline V gene has CDR1 MNHNS and CDR2 SASEGT. This chain's CDR3 is CASSEAYSNQPQHF. The CDR3 bases are TGTGCCAGCAGTGAAGCCTATAGCAATCAGCCCCAGCATTTT.